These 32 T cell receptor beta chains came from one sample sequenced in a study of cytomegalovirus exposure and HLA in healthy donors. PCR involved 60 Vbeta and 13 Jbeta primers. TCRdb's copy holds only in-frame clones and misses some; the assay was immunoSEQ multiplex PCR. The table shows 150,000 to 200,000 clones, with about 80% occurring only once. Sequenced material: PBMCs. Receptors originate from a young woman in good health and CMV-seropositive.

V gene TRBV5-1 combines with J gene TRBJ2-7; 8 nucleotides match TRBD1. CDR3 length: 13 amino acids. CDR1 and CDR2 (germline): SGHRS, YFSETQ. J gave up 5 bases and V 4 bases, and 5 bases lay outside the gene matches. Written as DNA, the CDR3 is TGCGCCAGCAGCCACGACAGGGGTAACGAGCAGTACTTC. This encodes CASSHDRGNEQYF.

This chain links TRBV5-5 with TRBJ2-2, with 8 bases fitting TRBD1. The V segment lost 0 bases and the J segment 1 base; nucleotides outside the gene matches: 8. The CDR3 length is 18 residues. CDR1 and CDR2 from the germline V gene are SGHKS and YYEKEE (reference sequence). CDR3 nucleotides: TGTGCCAGCAGCTTGGTTGGGACAGGTTCTTTGAACACCGGGGAGCTGTTTTTT. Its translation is CASSLVGTGSLNTGELFF.

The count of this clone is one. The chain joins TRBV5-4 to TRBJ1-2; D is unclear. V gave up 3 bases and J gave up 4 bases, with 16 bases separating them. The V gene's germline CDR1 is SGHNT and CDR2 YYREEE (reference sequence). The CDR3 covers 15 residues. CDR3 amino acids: CASSSPSDYVYGYTF. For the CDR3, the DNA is TGTGCCAGCAGCTCACCTTCGGACTATGTCTATGGCTACACCTTC.

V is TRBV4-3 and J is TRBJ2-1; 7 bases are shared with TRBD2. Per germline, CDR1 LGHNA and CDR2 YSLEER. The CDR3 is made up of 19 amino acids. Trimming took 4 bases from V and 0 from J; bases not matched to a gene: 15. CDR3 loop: CASSLEWGGSPVSYNEQFF. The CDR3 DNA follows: TGCGCCAGCAGCCTAGAGTGGGGCGGGAGTCCCGTCTCCTACAATGAGCAGTTCTTC.

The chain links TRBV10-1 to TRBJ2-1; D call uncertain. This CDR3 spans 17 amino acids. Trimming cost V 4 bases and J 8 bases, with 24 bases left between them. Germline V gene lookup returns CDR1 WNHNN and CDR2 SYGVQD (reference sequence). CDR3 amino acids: CASSVPTCGIVVDEQFF. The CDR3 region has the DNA TGCGCCAGCAGTGTGCCAACATGTGGCATCGTCGTCGATGAGCAGTTCTTC.

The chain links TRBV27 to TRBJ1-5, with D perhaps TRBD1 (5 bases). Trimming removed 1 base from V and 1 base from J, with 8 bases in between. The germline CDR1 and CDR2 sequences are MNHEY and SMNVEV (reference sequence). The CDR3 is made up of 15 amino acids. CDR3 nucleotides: TGTGCCAGCAGTTTATGGCAGGGAAGCAATCAGCCCCAGCATTTT. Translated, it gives CASSLWQGSNQPQHF.

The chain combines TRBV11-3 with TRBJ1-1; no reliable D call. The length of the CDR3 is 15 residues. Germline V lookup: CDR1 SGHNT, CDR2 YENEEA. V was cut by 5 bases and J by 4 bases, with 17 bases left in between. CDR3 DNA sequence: TGTGCCAGCAGCACCTCATTTAGCGGAGGCACTGAAGCTTTCTTT. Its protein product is CASSTSFSGGTEAFF.

The CDR3 DNA reads TGTGCCTGGAGCTCGACAGGGGTAGAGACCCAGTACTTC. It encodes CAWSSTGVETQYF. V and J are TRBV30 and TRBJ2-5; 8 bases match TRBD1. There are 13 residues in the CDR3. The junction had 4 bases not matched to a gene; V was cut back by 3 bases and J by 4 bases. CDR1 is GTSNPN, CDR2 SVGIG, per germline (reference sequence).

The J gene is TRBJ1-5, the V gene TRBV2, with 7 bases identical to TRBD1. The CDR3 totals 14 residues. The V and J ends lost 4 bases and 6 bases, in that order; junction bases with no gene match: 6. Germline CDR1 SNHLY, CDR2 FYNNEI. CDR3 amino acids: CASSVQGLRQPQHF. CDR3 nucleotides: TGTGCCAGCAGTGTACAGGGGCTTCGTCAGCCCCAGCATTTT.

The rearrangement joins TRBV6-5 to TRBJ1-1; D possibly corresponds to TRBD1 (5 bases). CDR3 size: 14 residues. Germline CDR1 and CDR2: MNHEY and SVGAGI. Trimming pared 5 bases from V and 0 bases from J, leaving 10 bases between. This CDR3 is CASSQSGVNTEAFF. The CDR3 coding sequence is TGTGCCAGCAGTCAGTCGGGGGTGAACACTGAAGCTTTCTTT.

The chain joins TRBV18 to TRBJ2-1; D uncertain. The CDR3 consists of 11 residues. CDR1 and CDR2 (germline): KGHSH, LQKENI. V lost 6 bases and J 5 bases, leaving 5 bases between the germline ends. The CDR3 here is CASSANNEQFF. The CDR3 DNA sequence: TGTGCCAGCTCCGCGAACAATGAGCAGTTCTTC. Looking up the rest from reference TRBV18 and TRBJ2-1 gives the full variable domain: NAGVMQNPRHLVRRRGQEARLRCSPMKGHSHVYWYRQLPEEGLKFMVYLQKENIIDESGMPKERFSAEFPKEGPSILRIQQVVRGDSAAYFCASSANNEQFFGPGTRLTVL.

This chain's CDR3 is CASSEFEASGGSVDTQYF. For the CDR3, the DNA is TGTGCCAGCAGTGAATTTGAGGCTAGCGGGGGCTCGGTTGATACGCAGTATTTT. The chain couples TRBV25-1 to TRBJ2-3, with TRBD2 matching over 10 bases. The ends lost 1 base at V and 6 bases at J; junction bases unmatched: 13. The CDR3 is 18 amino acids. Germline values: CDR1 MGHDK, CDR2 SYGVNS.

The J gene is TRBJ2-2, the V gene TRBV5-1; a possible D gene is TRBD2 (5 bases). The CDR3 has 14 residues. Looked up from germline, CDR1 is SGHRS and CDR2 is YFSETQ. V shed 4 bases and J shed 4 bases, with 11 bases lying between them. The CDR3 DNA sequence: TGCGCCAGCAGCCCTCTGGGGAGCACCGGGGAGCTGTTTTTT. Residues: CASSPLGSTGELFF.

The CDR3 DNA reads as TGCGCCAGCAGCCAACAGGGAGGAGGTGAAAAACTGTTTTTT. It is translated as CASSQQGGGEKLFF. V is TRBV4-1 and J is TRBJ1-4, with a tentative D call TRBD1 (5 bases). Trimming shortened V by 2 bases and J by 7 bases, and 11 bases separated the two germline ends. In germline, CDR1 is MGHRA, CDR2 YSYEKL. The CDR3 runs to 14 residues.

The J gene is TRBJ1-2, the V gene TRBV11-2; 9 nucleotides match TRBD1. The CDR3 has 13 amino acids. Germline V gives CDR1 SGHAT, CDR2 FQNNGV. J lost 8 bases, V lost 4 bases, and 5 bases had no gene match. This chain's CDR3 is CASSSRDRAGYTF. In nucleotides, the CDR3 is TGTGCCAGCAGCTCCCGGGACAGGGCCGGCTACACCTTC.

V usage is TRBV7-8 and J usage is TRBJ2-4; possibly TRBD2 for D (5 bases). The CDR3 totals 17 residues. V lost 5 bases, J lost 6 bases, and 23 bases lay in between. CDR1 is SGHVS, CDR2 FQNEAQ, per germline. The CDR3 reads CASSPHADGLYTNIQYF. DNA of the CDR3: TGTGCCAGCAGCCCACACGCCGACGGACTCTACACAAACATTCAGTACTTC. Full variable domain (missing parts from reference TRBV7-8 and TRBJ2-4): GAGVSQSPRYKVAKRGQDVALRCDPISGHVSLFWYQQALGQGPEFLTYFQNEAQLDKSGLPSDRFFAERPEGSVSTLKIQRTQQEDSAVYLCASSPHADGLYTNIQYFGAGTRLSVL.

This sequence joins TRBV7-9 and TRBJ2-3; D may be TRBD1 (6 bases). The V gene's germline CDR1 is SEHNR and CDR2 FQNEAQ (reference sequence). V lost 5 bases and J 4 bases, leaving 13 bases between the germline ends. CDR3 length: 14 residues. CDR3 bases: TGTGCCAGCAGCGGAACAGGGTTCCCAGATACGCAGTATTTT. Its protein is CASSGTGFPDTQYF.

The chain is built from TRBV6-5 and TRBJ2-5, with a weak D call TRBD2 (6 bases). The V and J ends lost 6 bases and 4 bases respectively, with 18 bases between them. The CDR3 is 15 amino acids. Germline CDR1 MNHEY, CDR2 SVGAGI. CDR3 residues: CASRFRTGATETQYF. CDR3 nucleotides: TGTGCCAGCAGATTCCGTACGGGAGCGACAGAGACCCAGTACTTC.

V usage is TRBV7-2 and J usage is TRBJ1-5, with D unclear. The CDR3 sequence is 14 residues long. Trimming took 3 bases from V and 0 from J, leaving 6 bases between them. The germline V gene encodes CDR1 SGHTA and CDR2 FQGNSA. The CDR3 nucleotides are TGTGCCAGCAGCTTTTATTATAGCAATCAGCCCCAGCATTTT. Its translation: CASSFYYSNQPQHF.

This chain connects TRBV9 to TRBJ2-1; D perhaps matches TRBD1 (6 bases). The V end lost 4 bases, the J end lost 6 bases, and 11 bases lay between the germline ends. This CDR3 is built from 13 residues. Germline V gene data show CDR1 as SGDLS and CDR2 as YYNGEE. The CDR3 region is CASSSGQSNEQFF. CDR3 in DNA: TGTGCCAGCAGCTCCGGACAGAGCAATGAGCAGTTCTTC.

CDR3 bases: TGCGCCAGCAGCCAAGGTGACAGGGGATCCGGGGCCAACGTCCTGACTTTC. This gives the protein CASSQGDRGSGANVLTF. The chain links TRBV4-3 to TRBJ2-6; 8 bases are a match to TRBD1. Per the germline V gene, CDR1 is LGHNA and CDR2 is YSLEER. This CDR3 is 17 amino acids long. The V and J ends lost 1 base and 4 bases, in that order; junction bases with no gene match: 6.

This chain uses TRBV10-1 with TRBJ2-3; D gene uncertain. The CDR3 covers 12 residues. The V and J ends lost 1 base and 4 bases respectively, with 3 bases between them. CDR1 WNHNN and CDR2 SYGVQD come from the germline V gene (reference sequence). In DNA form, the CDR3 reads TGCGCCAGCAGTGAGTGGCCAGATACGCAGTATTTT. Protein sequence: CASSEWPDTQYF.

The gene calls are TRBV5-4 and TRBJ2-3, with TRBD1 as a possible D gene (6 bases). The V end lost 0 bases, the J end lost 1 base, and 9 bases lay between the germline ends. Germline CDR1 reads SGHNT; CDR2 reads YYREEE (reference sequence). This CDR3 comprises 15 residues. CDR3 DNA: TGTGCCAGCAGCTTGGGGTCAGGGGGCACAGATACGCAGTATTTT. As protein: CASSLGSGGTDTQYF.

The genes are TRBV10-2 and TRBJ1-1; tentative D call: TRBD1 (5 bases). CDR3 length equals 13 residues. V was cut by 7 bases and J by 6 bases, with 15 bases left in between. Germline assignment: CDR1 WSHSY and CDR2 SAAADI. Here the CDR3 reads CASKEEGPSEAFF. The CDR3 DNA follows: TGCGCCAGCAAAGAGGAGGGGCCCTCTGAAGCTTTCTTT.

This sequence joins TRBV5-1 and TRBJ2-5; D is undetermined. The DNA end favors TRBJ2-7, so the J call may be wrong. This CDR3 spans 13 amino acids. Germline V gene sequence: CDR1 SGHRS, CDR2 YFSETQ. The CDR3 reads CASSGDTSYEQYF. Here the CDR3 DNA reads TGCGCCAGCAGCGGCGACACCTCCTACGAGCAGTACTTC.

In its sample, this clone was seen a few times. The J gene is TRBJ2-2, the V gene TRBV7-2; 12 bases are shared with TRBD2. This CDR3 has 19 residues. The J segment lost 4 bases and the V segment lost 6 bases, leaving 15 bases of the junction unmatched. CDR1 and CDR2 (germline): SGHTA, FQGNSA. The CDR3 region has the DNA TGTGCCAGCAGTTCCTATAATCGCCAGGGACTAGCGGGCACCGGGGAGCTGTTTTTT. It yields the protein CASSSYNRQGLAGTGELFF. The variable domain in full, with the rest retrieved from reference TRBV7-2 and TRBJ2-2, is GAGVSQSPSNKVTEKGKDVELRCDPISGHTALYWYRQSLGQGLEFLIYFQGNSAPDKSGLPSDRFSAERTGGSVSTLTIQRTQQEDSAVYLCASSSYNRQGLAGTGELFFGEGSRLTVL.

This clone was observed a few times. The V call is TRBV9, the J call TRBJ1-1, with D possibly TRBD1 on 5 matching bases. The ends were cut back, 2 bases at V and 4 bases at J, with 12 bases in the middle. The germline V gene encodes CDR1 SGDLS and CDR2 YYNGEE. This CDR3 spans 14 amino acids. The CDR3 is CASSVYGGSTEAFF. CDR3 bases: TGTGCCAGCAGCGTTTACGGGGGTTCCACTGAAGCTTTCTTT.

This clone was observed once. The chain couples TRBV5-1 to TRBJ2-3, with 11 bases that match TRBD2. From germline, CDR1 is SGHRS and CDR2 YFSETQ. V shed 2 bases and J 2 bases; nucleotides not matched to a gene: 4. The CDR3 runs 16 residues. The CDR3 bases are TGCGCCAGCAGCTTACTAGCGGGGGCTTCCACAGATACGCAGTATTTT. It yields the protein CASSLLAGASTDTQYF.

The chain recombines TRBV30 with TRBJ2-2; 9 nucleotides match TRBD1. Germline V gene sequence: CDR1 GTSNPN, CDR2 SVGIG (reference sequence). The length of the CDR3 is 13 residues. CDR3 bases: TGTGCTCGGGGGACAGGGATCACCGGGGAGCTGTTTTTT. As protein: CARGTGITGELFF.

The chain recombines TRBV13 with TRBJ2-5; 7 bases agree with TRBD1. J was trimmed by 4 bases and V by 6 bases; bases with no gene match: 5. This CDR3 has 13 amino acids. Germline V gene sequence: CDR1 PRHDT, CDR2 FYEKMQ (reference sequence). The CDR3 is CASSRQGTETQYF. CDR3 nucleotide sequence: TGTGCCAGCAGTCGACAGGGTACAGAGACCCAGTACTTC.

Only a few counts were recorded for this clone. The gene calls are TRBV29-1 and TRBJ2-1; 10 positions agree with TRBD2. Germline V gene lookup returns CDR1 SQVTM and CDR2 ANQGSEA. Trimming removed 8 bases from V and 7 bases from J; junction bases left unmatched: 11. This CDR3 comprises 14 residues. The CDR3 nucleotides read TGCAGCACCCCCCAGCGGGAGGGGTTGAATGAGCAGTTCTTC. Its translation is CSTPQREGLNEQFF.

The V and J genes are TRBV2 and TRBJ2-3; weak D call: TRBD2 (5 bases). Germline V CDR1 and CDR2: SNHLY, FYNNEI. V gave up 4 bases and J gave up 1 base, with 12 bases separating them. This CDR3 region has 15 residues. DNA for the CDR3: TGTGCCAGCAGTGTTCAGCGGCCCGGCACAGATACGCAGTATTTT. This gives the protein CASSVQRPGTDTQYF.